This record covers a single TCR beta chain. The sample belongs to a study of CD8 T cells in Susac syndrome. Study-level background: Within the group of sequenced Susac syndrome patients, 5 or 6 had active disease and fewer than 10 were in remission.

This CDR3 is 14 amino acids long. The ends lost 3 bases at V and 5 bases at J; junction bases unmatched: 4. Random hexamers were used to reverse transcribe about 0.5 to 1 ug of RNA. TCRdb ran MiXCR on the immunoSEQ multiplex PCR reads and lists one entry per CDR3 protein. The data show about 130,000 distinct CDR3 sequences, 95% seen once. Sequencing was done on a sample of CD8+ T cells from PBMCs. This chain links TRBV12-3 or TRBV12-4 with TRBJ1-1; TRBD1 matches at 9 bases. The receptor was derived from a human donor with Susac syndrome. CDR3 protein: CASSFDRGMTEAFF. DNA for the CDR3: TGTGCCAGCAGTTTCGACAGGGGGATGACTGAAGCTTTCTTT.